This entry features one T cell receptor beta chain sequence. What it recognizes is unknown. The source of the sample is a study of T cell responses to AZD1222 COVID-19 vaccine. Notes on the study in general: Across spike, vaccine-associated CD4 TCRs were found, dominant at 160-218 and 743-854. White British ancestry dominated among donors, who included more females, and clonal diversity was possibly underestimated. The peak T cell response came first, and repertoires were sampled only after it.

TCRdb keeps only in-frame clones here, not all; method: immunoSEQ multiplex PCR. The repertoire holds more than 85,000 clones, with over 75% as singletons. From germline, CDR1 is SGHAT and CDR2 FQNNGV. The V gene lost 0 bases and the J gene lost 2 bases, with 6 bases spanning the gap. There are 14 residues in the CDR3. Sequences were derived from peripheral blood, sampled on day 0 of MenACWY control vaccination. This clonotype originated in an adult in good health. The chain carries TRBV11-2 and TRBJ2-3; D is undetermined. The CDR3 sequence is CASSLERATDTQYF. CDR3 sequence (DNA): TGTGCCAGCAGCTTAGAACGGGCCACAGATACGCAGTATTTT.